This paragraph covers one T cell receptor (beta chain) sequence. CDR3 length: 13 residues. From germline, CDR1 is MNHEY and CDR2 SMNVEV (reference sequence). V lost 1 base to trimming and J lost 3 bases, with 5 bases between them. These data belong to a study of blood T cell repertoires in COVID-19. At the level of the study: Acute and convalescent COVID-19 samples came from the United States, Italy and Spain. The cDNA or gDNA used as material had been derived from T cells, B-cell-depleted T cells, or PBMCs.

The authors' processing: The authors estimated nucleated cell counts from reference gene primer amplification. Clones were sequenced by immunoSEQ multiplex PCR, and TCRdb holds only the in-frame ones, with some missing. That table supplies the V and J calls and clone size; D and trimming were determined from the DNA. The sample shows under 95,000 clones, nearly 85% of them seen only once. This chain connects TRBV27 to TRBJ2-3; no reliable D call. The TCR was taken from a woman older than 75 with acute or convalescent COVID-19. Sequencing was carried out using peripheral blood. The CDR3 DNA reads TGTGCCAGCAGTTTATTACTTACAGATACGCAGTATTTT. This encodes CASSLLLTDTQYF.